The entry below describes one TCR beta chain. What it recognizes is unknown. The data stem from a study of OX40 agonist ivuxolimab in advanced cancers. Looking at the study overall: Partial responses were achieved by three patients: one hepatocellular carcinoma, two cutaneous melanoma.

The study's findings and limits: It was not determined which antigens were specifically recognized by the peripheral T cells that had undergone clonal expansion. On average, a greater number of expanded clones characterised CD8+ T cells relative to CD4+.

Produced via immunoSEQ multiplex PCR; TCRdb's table is partial and in-frame only. The profile shows some 70,000 clones, around 83% of them singletons. V lost 8 bases and J lost 5, with 15 bases in between. Germline lookup yields CDR1 SNHLY and CDR2 FYNNEI. CDR3 length: 13 amino acids. The sequence was obtained from an adult with an advanced solid tumor such as melanoma, head and neck, liver or kidney cancer. Sequenced here: CD4+ or CD8+ T cells sorted from blood, sampled in a trial of the OX40 agonist ivuxolimab. This chain uses TRBV2 with TRBJ1-1; no clear D gene. The CDR3 DNA sequence: TGTGCCAGCGTATACGCTGACTCGACTGAAGCTTTCTTT. Translated, it gives CASVYADSTEAFF.